The clone carrying this T cell receptor beta chain came up a few times. As yet, its antigen is unknown. This sample was taken from a study of CD8+ T cells in alopecia areata. Findings and caveats of the study: Among the 100 top clones, expanded CD8+ clones, like scalp clonality, were significantly decreased by tofacitinib.

CDR3 length equals 16 residues. CDR1 SGHVS and CDR2 FQNEAQ come from the germline V gene. The V and J ends lost 1 base and 8 bases, in that order; junction bases with no gene match: 7. Treatment indicated: oral pan-JAK inhibitor, 5-10 mg twice daily. RNA was extracted and reverse transcribed into cDNA as the sequencing template. Assay used: immunoSEQ multiplex PCR; TCRdb lists only in-frame clones, some missing. The sample has roughly 200,000 clones; about two fifths are singletons. The material sequenced was CD4+ T cells sorted from blood, taken at approximately week 30, from a patient treated with tofacitinib. The rearrangement uses TRBV7-8 and TRBJ2-1; 11 positions agree with TRBD2. The sequence was obtained from a human donor with alopecia areata. CDR3 loop: CASSLVVTSGSYEQFF. The CDR3, as DNA: TGTGCCAGCAGCTTAGTAGTCACTAGCGGGAGCTATGAGCAGTTCTTC.